This is a list of T cell receptor beta chains from one sample in a study of shared clonotypes between healthy human individuals. Profiled with immunoSEQ multiplex PCR; TCRdb holds only in-frame clones, not every one. The sample includes 400,000 to 600,000 clones, roughly 95% of them seen just once. The sample was naive CD4+ T cells sorted from blood. These receptors all come from a woman in her 30s in good health. CDR3s include the opening cysteine and the closing phenylalanine or tryptophan. Each record gives: J gene, V gene, clone size, D gene, CDR3 protein, CDR3 DNA. The D gene is left open where the match is weak. Size tells how often a clone was seen (once, few, many) or the class of an expanded clone, and some rows leave it out.

j_call: TRBJ2-7
v_call: TRBV28
clone_size: NA
d_call: NA
cdr3_aa: CASSLDGPYEQYF
cdr3_nt: TGTGCCAGCAGTTTAGACGGACCCTACGAGCAGTACTTC

j_call: TRBJ2-7
v_call: TRBV30
clone_size: NA
d_call: NA
cdr3_aa: CAGDTAYEQYF
cdr3_nt: TGTGCCGGGGACACCGCCTACGAGCAGTACTTC

j_call: TRBJ2-1
v_call: TRBV4-1
clone_size: NA
d_call: TRBD1
cdr3_aa: CASSQATRGTGRSGEQFF
cdr3_nt: TGCGCCAGCAGCCAGGCTACTCGCGGGACAGGGCGGTCCGGTGAGCAGTTCTTC

j_call: TRBJ1-2
v_call: TRBV30
clone_size: once
d_call: TRBD1
cdr3_aa: CAWGRRGTGYRYGF
cdr3_nt: TGTGCCTGGGGCAGACGCGGGACAGGGTATAGGTATGGCTTC

j_call: TRBJ1-1
v_call: TRBV28
clone_size: NA
d_call: NA
cdr3_aa: CASSRDPAITEAFF
cdr3_nt: TGTGCCAGCAGTAGGGATCCGGCCATCACTGAAGCTTTCTTT

j_call: TRBJ2-7
v_call: TRBV11-2
clone_size: NA
d_call: NA
cdr3_aa: CASSLGGPGYEQYF
cdr3_nt: TGTGCCAGCAGCTTAGGTGGGCCAGGCTACGAGCAGTACTTC

j_call: TRBJ1-5
v_call: TRBV10-1
clone_size: NA
d_call: TRBD1
cdr3_aa: CASSERFGTGGLYSNQPQHF
cdr3_nt: TGCGCCAGCAGTGAAAGGTTCGGGACAGGGGGACTTTATAGCAATCAGCCCCAGCATTTT

j_call: TRBJ1-2
v_call: TRBV4-1
clone_size: NA
d_call: NA
cdr3_aa: CASSQDFPRQGYGYTF
cdr3_nt: TGCGCCAGCAGCCAAGATTTTCCCCGCCAGGGGTATGGCTACACCTTC

j_call: TRBJ2-3
v_call: TRBV6-6
clone_size: NA
d_call: NA
cdr3_aa: CASKVRASTSTDTQYF
cdr3_nt: TGTGCCAGCAAGGTTAGGGCATCAACTAGCACAGATACGCAGTATTTT

j_call: TRBJ2-5
v_call: TRBV28
clone_size: NA
d_call: NA
cdr3_aa: CASRGRKGHGSQYF
cdr3_nt: TGTGCCAGCAGAGGTCGGAAGGGCCACGGCTCGCAGTACTTC

j_call: TRBJ2-1
v_call: TRBV14
clone_size: NA
d_call: NA
cdr3_aa: CASSLLSGPSYNEQFF
cdr3_nt: TGTGCCAGCAGCCTCCTCAGCGGGCCCTCCTACAATGAGCAGTTCTTC

j_call: TRBJ1-3
v_call: TRBV5-4
clone_size: NA
d_call: NA
cdr3_aa: CASSLSGALSGNTIYF
cdr3_nt: TGTGCCAGCAGCTTGTCAGGGGCACTAAGTGGAAACACCATATATTTT

j_call: TRBJ1-1
v_call: TRBV21-1
clone_size: NA
d_call: NA
cdr3_aa: CASNSDRVTEAFF
cdr3_nt: TGTGCCAGCAATTCGGACAGGGTCACTGAAGCTTTCTTT

j_call: TRBJ2-5
v_call: TRBV14
clone_size: once
d_call: NA
cdr3_aa: CASSRRARETQYF
cdr3_nt: TGTGCCAGCAGCCGAAGGGCTAGAGAGACCCAGTACTTC

j_call: TRBJ2-7
v_call: TRBV4-2
clone_size: NA
d_call: TRBD2
cdr3_aa: CASSLAVAGGPYEQYF
cdr3_nt: TGTGCCAGCAGCCTAGCGGTAGCGGGAGGGCCCTACGAGCAGTACTTC

j_call: TRBJ2-7
v_call: TRBV5-1
clone_size: NA
d_call: NA
cdr3_aa: CASSRGDSTYEQYF
cdr3_nt: TGCGCCAGCAGCCGAGGCGACAGCACCTACGAGCAGTACTTC

j_call: TRBJ2-6
v_call: TRBV2
clone_size: NA
d_call: TRBD2
cdr3_aa: CASRRGIREGGFGANVLTF
cdr3_nt: TGTGCCAGCAGACGGGGCATCCGGGAGGGTGGATTTGGGGCCAACGTCCTGACTTTC

j_call: TRBJ1-4
v_call: TRBV28
clone_size: NA
d_call: TRBD1
cdr3_aa: CATLSYRRGQLFF
cdr3_nt: TGTGCCACCCTCTCTTATAGGAGGGGGCAACTGTTTTTT

j_call: TRBJ2-3
v_call: TRBV5-1
clone_size: NA
d_call: NA
cdr3_aa: CASSLVLTDTQYF
cdr3_nt: TGCGCCAGCAGCTTGGTTCTCACAGATACGCAGTATTTT

j_call: TRBJ1-3
v_call: TRBV18
clone_size: NA
d_call: NA
cdr3_aa: CASSPTAGAGNTIYF
cdr3_nt: TGTGCCAGCTCACCAACGGCGGGGGCTGGAAACACCATATATTTT

j_call: TRBJ2-1
v_call: TRBV7-8
clone_size: NA
d_call: TRBD2
cdr3_aa: CASTSLRAGLSRDNEQFF
cdr3_nt: TGTGCCAGCACCTCCTTACGGGCGGGACTAAGTCGGGACAATGAGCAGTTCTTC

j_call: TRBJ2-3
v_call: TRBV5-1
clone_size: NA
d_call: NA
cdr3_aa: CASTWGGPGDTQYF
cdr3_nt: TGCGCCAGCACGTGGGGCGGGCCAGGAGATACGCAGTATTTT

j_call: TRBJ2-5
v_call: TRBV29-1
clone_size: NA
d_call: TRBD1
cdr3_aa: CSVDRHRTGGGETQYF
cdr3_nt: TGCAGCGTAGATCGACACAGGACAGGGGGAGGAGAGACCCAGTACTTC

j_call: TRBJ1-4
v_call: TRBV6-1
clone_size: once
d_call: NA
cdr3_aa: CASNSGTENEKLFF
cdr3_nt: TGTGCCAGCAATTCCGGGACGGAAAATGAAAAACTGTTTTTT

j_call: TRBJ2-7
v_call: TRBV21-1
clone_size: NA
d_call: NA
cdr3_aa: CASSTLQRGSSYEQYF
cdr3_nt: TGTGCCAGCAGCACTCTCCAGCGGGGGAGCTCCTACGAGCAGTACTTC

j_call: TRBJ2-5
v_call: TRBV5-1
clone_size: NA
d_call: TRBD1
cdr3_aa: CASSFRQGIGETQYF
cdr3_nt: TGCGCCAGCAGCTTTCGACAGGGGATAGGGGAGACCCAGTACTTC